Included here is one T cell receptor (beta chain) sequence, with context. The specificity of this receptor is unknown. Base qualities are not at hand, and no much larger clone is one base apart. The sample comes from a study of cytomegalovirus exposure and HLA in healthy donors (dated by TCRdb to between 2016 and 2019). Background for the entire study: An earlier analysis of 587 of the donors reported about 260 Gb of sequence data and 100 million to 120 million unique TCR beta sequences obtained from approximately 180 million T cells. An early release that covered some 630 HLA-typed donors contained about 300 gigabases of sequencing data and 65 million to 100 million unique TCR sequences. Of the approximately 400 genotyped donors, 81% fell in the genetic ancestry cluster associated with self-reported Caucasian donors. The study was designed to test whether signatures of past pathogen exposure could be identified by cataloging public T cell receptors. Using immunosequencing, the study profiled T cell repertoires from about 610 subjects and related those repertoires to cytomegalovirus serostatus. In addition to the first cohort of several hundred subjects, a separate validation cohort of over 90 different subjects was used. To predict cytomegalovirus infection status, the study brought together high-throughput TCR immunosequencing, statistical association of individual TCRs with disease status, and machine learning. To study patterns of TCR occurrence, a later analysis re-analyzed previously published TCR beta repertoires from hundreds of donors and added high-resolution HLA genotyping. In the later analysis, no new phenotypic data were used to find candidate immune exposures; instead, reliance was placed on TCR beta sequences and their occurrence across donors. In an earlier analysis of a few hundred of the donors, high-throughput TCR beta sequencing was used to judge whether each TCR beta V gene segment behaved as functional or pseudogenic. Donor age, sex, ethnicity and CMV serostatus were compiled together with the repertoire data. A later genetic analysis took genome-wide SNP genotypes for about 65% of the 666 donors and used that subset as a discovery cohort. All discovery cohort repertoires had been generated on a single sequencing platform. Class I and class II HLA loci were covered by the typing at four-digit resolution. The number of typed donors differed by locus: roughly 629-640 for A, B, C, DRB1 and DQB1; approximately 540 for DQA1; roughly 600 for DPA1; and some 450 for DPB1. Five DR-DQ haplotypes were handled as single units for association and clustering because linkage in the cohort was strong. Across around 400 genotyped donors of the cohort, an average of approximately 200,000 unique TCR beta nucleotide sequences per donor were sequenced, and roughly a sixth of those sequences were non-productive. Points the paper makes about the study in general: According to a later genetic analysis, donors in an Asian-associated ancestry cluster had fewer N-insertions in productive TCRs than the approximately 650-donor mean. A further reported finding was that TCR beta sequences accurately predicted the HLA-A and HLA-B alleles for most subjects in the first cohort. The cohort was sequenced for TCR beta chains only, and without alpha or paired-chain data the features that could be detected were limited. In a later analysis, TCR association rates were found to vary across HLA loci, with the most associated TCRs seen for DRB1 alleles and the fewest for HLA-C alleles. A later analysis reported that several top co-occurrence clusters appeared linked to parvovirus B19, influenza, CMV and Epstein-Barr virus. A later analysis associated 15,000 to 20,000 TCR beta sequences with specific HLA alleles at a false discovery rate of 0.05. A cluster of highly shared sequence variants was judged likely to be a technical artifact of the sequencing pipeline. An association between a missense DCLRE1C variant and V-gene and J-gene trimming of TCR beta chains was found in a later genetic analysis and replicated in an independent cohort. For the cohort, immune exposure information was limited to CMV serostatus. Because counts were too low, around 18 rarely observed V segments, including chromosome 9 orphons, were left out of the earlier analysis of 587 of the donors. While some public TCRs were present in many individuals, most TCR sequences turned up only very rarely across donors. In both the original and validation cohorts, the classifier was reported to diagnose cytomegalovirus status with high specificity and sensitivity. Presence/absence analyses assumed roughly uniform sequencing depth across donors, an assumption that may not hold. In vitro tests confirmed that a few of the cytomegalovirus-associated TCR beta chains recognize cytomegalovirus antigens. An earlier analysis of around 600 of the donors showed that most TCR beta V segments appeared in productive rearrangements either about 87% or about 30% of the time, which broadly matched IMGT annotations. The authors suggested that the approach could potentially be extended to other disease states and immunological phenotypes. Some IMGT-functional V segments, including TRBV6-2 and TRBV6-3, could not be told apart with the 87-base-pair reads, so those segments were excluded. A later analysis found that most CMV-associated TCR beta chains appeared HLA-restricted, with HLA associations seemingly driven largely by CMV exposure. Correlated functional status among segregating V segments might be attributable to linkage disequilibrium, but an unknown experimental factor could not be ruled out. Compared with equally common non-associated chains, HLA-associated TCR beta chains in a later analysis were more clonally expanded and had lower generation probabilities. The study gave a list of 150 to 200 TCR beta chains associated with cytomegalovirus. Because HLA typing was unavailable for some donors at each locus, only the typed subset was used in association tests. When HLA alleles, especially DR and DQ, strongly co-occurred, attributing TCR associations to individual alleles was difficult.

The germline V and J ends show losses of 1 base and 4 bases respectively, and no gene match explains 7 bases of the junction. The CDR3, cysteine through phenylalanine, is 15 amino acids long. Just the 45-base CDR3 DNA is kept, in frame starting at base 1. Taken from the germline V gene, the CDR1 and CDR2 loops are MDHEN and SYDVKM. The method behind the library was the immunoSEQ multiplex PCR assay. The multiplex PCR relied on a mix of 60 forward primers for TCR Vbeta segments and 13 reverse primers for TCR Jbeta segments. A multiplex PCR assay on genomic DNA amplified the CDR3 region of rearranged TCR beta genes. The Illumina HiSeq System was used to sequence the amplified TCR beta libraries as 87-base-pair reads. The authors' analysis ran thus. A later analysis tallied around 80 million unique TCR beta chains across the roughly 610 repertoires, and around 12 million of those chains were shared by two or more donors. Raw reads were error-corrected and collapsed into unique sequences with a nearest-neighbor algorithm that merged closely related sequences to remove PCR and sequencing errors. V, D and J gene segments were assigned by aligning CDR3 sequences to IMGT reference sequences. For a sequence to be retained, a match of at least six nucleotides was required to both a V gene segment and a J gene segment. A rearrangement counted as productive if the CDR3 had no stop codons and remained in frame with V and J, and every other rearrangement counted as non-productive. CDR3 was defined by IMGT convention, running from the second conserved V-encoded cysteine to the conserved J-encoded phenylalanine. The earlier analysis of about 530 of the donors excluded any sequence lacking an unambiguous match to a single V gene segment. In an earlier analysis of 587 of the donors, V segments were called functional above 56.7% productive rearrangements and were called segregating when the between-donor standard deviation exceeded 5%. A statistical classification framework was built to diagnose cytomegalovirus status from the catalog of TCR beta chain sequences. In a later analysis, TCR nucleotide sequences were compared against IMGT/GENE-DB human TR gene sequences so that V and J genes could be assigned. A later analysis assigned CDR3 sequences and most-parsimonious VDJ recombination scenarios with the TCRdist pipeline. In a later analysis, every TCR beta chain was defined by the combination of its CDR3 amino acid sequence and its V-gene family, and reads without a unique V-gene family were dropped. A later analysis removed 592 highly shared, low-generation-probability nucleotide sequences to deal with suspected cross-contamination and a sequencing artifact. In a later analysis, a clonal expansion index for each public chain was calculated from normalized within-repertoire ranks of inferred template counts. Generation probabilities in a later analysis came from a VDJ recombination model fitted to out-of-frame rearrangements, and those results were checked against IGoR. In a later analysis, TCR-TCR, TCR-HLA and TCR-CMV co-occurrence was scored with hypergeometric tests, and a repertoire-size bias correction was applied to TCR pairs. To estimate false discovery rates, a later analysis permuted the HLA or CMV assignments 20 times. A later analysis grouped co-occurring TCRs with DBSCAN, adding TCRdist sequence similarity when clustering within HLA-allele-positive subsets. Repertoires with fewer than 30,000 or more than 120,000 public chains, plus five repertoires with anomalous nucleotide sharing, were excluded from co-occurrence clustering. The table comes from immuneACCESS by way of TCRdb, which keeps in-frame sequences with V and J called. Part of the clones is missing from these tables; in studies checked, under half for an unresolved V gene and the rest for unknown reasons. The DNA was the basis for D and trimming; V, J and clone size are from that table. Counted in this sample were fewer than 85,000 clones; 65% to 85% of them appeared once. 4.9% of the sample is taken by the ten largest.

The cohort comprised some 680 healthy bone marrow donors. At the time of sampling, every cohort member was nominally healthy, though immune exposures that went unrecorded were likely present. The donor tested CMV seropositive and was one of the 289 seropositive cohort members. Each donor provided a peripheral blood sample, and peripheral blood mononuclear cells were used for TCR beta sequencing. The Qiagen DNeasy Blood Extraction Kit was used to extract genomic DNA from the blood cell samples. The sample consisted of PBMCs. In this chain, TRBV28 is recombined with TRBJ2-7, with TRBD1 identical over 7 junction bases. The TCR was taken from a man aged 55 to 69 in good health and CMV-seropositive. The bases read TGTGCCAGCAGTTTATTCTCAGGGGGTGGATACGAGCAGTACTTC. The translation is CASSLFSGGGYEQYF.